The rows below give T cell receptor beta chains drawn from one sample of a study of blood T cell repertoires in COVID-19. Method: immunoSEQ multiplex PCR; TCRdb's copy keeps in-frame clones and lacks some. The sample contains 470,000 or so clones, roughly 85% of which appear only once. The sequencing sample was made of PBMCs or T cells enriched from blood (not recorded which). The receptors derive from a woman between 18 and 29 years old with acute COVID-19. CDR3s include the opening cysteine and the closing phenylalanine or tryptophan. A D gene is named only where the DNA matches it firmly. Size is stated for part of the rows, as once, few or many counts, or as a class when the clone is expanded.

>-|-|TRBJ1-3|TRBV5-1
CASSLAAGGGSGNTIYF
TGCGCCAGCAGCTTGGCCGCTGGCGGTGGCTCCGGAAACACCATATATTTT
>-|-|TRBJ1-4|TRBV5-8
CASSLRQGYATNEKLFF
TGTGCCAGCAGCTTGCGGCAGGGCTATGCAACTAATGAAAAACTGTTTTTT
>-|few|TRBJ2-1|TRBV27
CASSEAYNEQFF
TGTGCCAGCAGTGAAGCGTACAATGAGCAGTTCTTC
>TRBD1|-|TRBJ1-2|TRBV25-1
CASSTGGHGYTF
TGTGCCAGCAGCACAGGGGGCCATGGCTACACCTTC
>TRBD1|-|TRBJ1-3|TRBV5-1
CASSLGTGGSLSSGNTIYF
TGCGCCAGCAGCTTGGGGACAGGGGGTTCCCTTAGCTCTGGAAACACCATATATTTT
>TRBD2|-|TRBJ2-7|TRBV28
CASGRPSGLPYEQYF
TGTGCCAGCGGGAGGCCTAGCGGGCTTCCCTACGAGCAGTACTTC
>-|-|TRBJ1-6|TRBV6-5
CASSSLGDSPLHF
TGTGCCAGCAGCTCCCTCGGAGATTCACCCCTCCACTTT
>TRBD1|-|TRBJ2-5|TRBV28
CASMGQRRQGVEETQYF
TGTGCCAGCATGGGCCAGCGTAGGCAGGGGGTTGAAGAGACCCAGTACTTC
>-|-|TRBJ2-3|TRBV2
CASSETLLLTDTQYF
TGTGCCAGCAGTGAAACTCTACTGCTCACAGATACGCAGTATTTT
>TRBD2|-|TRBJ2-3|TRBV11-2
CASRLAGVTDTQYF
TGTGCCAGCAGGCTAGCGGGAGTGACAGATACGCAGTATTTT
>TRBD2|-|TRBJ2-7|TRBV10-3
CAISGLADEQYF
TGTGCCATCAGCGGACTAGCCGACGAGCAGTACTTC
>-|-|TRBJ1-5|TRBV7-9
CASSLDLAANQPQHF
TGTGCCAGCAGCTTAGATCTGGCGGCGAATCAGCCCCAGCATTTT
>TRBD2|-|TRBJ2-3|TRBV6-2/TRBV6-3
CASSLAGPADTQYF
TGTGCCAGCAGTCTAGCGGGACCGGCAGATACGCAGTATTTT
>-|-|TRBJ2-3|TRBV29-1
CSVSVFSTDTQYF
TGCAGCGTATCAGTATTCAGCACAGATACGCAGTATTTT
>TRBD1|-|TRBJ2-7|TRBV28
CASGKGAAVAYEQYF
TGTGCCAGCGGGAAGGGGGCGGCAGTCGCCTACGAGCAGTACTTC
>-|-|TRBJ2-2|TRBV7-6
CASSLGGGGRTGELFF
TGTGCCAGCAGCTTAGGAGGGGGGGGGCGAACCGGGGAGCTGTTTTTT
>-|-|TRBJ2-7|TRBV15
CATSRGNEEEQYF
TGTGCCACCAGCAGAGGGAACGAGGAGGAGCAGTACTTC
>-|-|TRBJ2-1|TRBV19
CASMVWQNPNEQFF
TGTGCCAGTATGGTTTGGCAGAACCCAAATGAGCAGTTCTTC
>TRBD1|once|TRBJ2-7|TRBV9
CASSVETGLPYEQYF
TGTGCCAGCAGCGTAGAGACAGGGCTTCCATACGAGCAGTACTTC
>TRBD1|-|TRBJ1-1|TRBV6-5
CASSYSTGANTEAFF
TGTGCCAGCAGTTATTCTACAGGGGCTAACACTGAAGCTTTCTTT
>-|-|TRBJ1-1|TRBV4-1
CASSQSRNTEAFF
TGCGCCAGCAGCCAGAGCCGGAACACTGAAGCTTTCTTT
>TRBD1|-|TRBJ1-1|TRBV5-1
CASSLARGTGDTEAFF
TGCGCCAGCAGCTTGGCCAGGGGGACTGGGGACACTGAAGCTTTCTTT